This T cell receptor beta chain was captured in a study of OX40 agonist ivuxolimab in advanced cancers. Background on the study: The treatment was a fully human IgG2 OX40 agonist, ivuxolimab. Study-level findings and limits: The study found that CD8+ T cells averaged more expanded clones than CD4+.

Repertoires were generated with immunoSEQ multiplex PCR, while TCRdb's copy carries only in-frame clones and drops some. The sample yields approximately 82,000 clones, over 85% seen once. With regard to this clone: The antigen is not known. This specimen includes other DNA sequences encoding the same CDR3.

The V and J ends lost 3 bases and 4 bases, in that order; junction bases with no gene match: 3. The CDR3 length is 15 residues. Germline lookup yields CDR1 KGHSH and CDR2 LQKENI. The receptor was isolated from an adult with an advanced solid tumor such as melanoma, head and neck, liver or kidney cancer. The rearrangement joins TRBV18 to TRBJ1-5, with 10 bases lining up with TRBD1. The sample in question was CD4+ or CD8+ T cells sorted from blood, obtained in a trial of the OX40 agonist ivuxolimab. In nucleotides, the CDR3 is TGTGCCAGCTCACCCGGACAGGGGGTTAATCAGCCCCAGCATTTT. Its protein is CASSPGQGVNQPQHF.